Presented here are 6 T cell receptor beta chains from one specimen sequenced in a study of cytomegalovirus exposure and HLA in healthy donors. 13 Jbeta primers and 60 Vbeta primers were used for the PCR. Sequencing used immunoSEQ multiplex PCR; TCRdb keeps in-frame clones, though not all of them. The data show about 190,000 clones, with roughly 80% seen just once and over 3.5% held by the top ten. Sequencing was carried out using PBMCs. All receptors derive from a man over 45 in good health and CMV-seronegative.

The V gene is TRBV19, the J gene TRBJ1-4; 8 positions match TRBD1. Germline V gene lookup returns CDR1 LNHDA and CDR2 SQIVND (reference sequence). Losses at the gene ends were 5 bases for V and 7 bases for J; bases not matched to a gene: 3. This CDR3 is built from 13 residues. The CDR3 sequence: CASSGQGGEKLFF. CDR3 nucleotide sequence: TGTGCCAGTAGTGGACAGGGAGGTGAAAAACTGTTTTTT.

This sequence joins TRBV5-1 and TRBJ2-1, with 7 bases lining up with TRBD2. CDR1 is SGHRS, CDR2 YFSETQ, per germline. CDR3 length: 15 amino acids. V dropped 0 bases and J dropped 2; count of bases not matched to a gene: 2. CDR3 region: CASSLDAGAYNEQFF. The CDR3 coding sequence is TGCGCCAGCAGCTTGGATGCGGGAGCCTACAATGAGCAGTTCTTC.

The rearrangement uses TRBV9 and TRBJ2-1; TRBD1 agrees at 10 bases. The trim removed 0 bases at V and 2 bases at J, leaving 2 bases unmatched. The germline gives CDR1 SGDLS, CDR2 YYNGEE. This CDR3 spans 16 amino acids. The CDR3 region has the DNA TGTGCCAGCAGCGTAGAGGGGACAGGGGCCTACAATGAGCAGTTCTTC. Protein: CASSVEGTGAYNEQFF.

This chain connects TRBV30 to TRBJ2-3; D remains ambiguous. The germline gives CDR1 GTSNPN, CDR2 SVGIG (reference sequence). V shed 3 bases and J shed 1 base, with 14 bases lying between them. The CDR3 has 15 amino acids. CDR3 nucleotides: TGTGCCTGGAGCGCCCAAGGCGGAGGCACAGATACGCAGTATTTT. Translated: CAWSAQGGGTDTQYF.

CDR3 protein: CSVGARYTEAFF. The DNA for the CDR3 is TGCAGCGTTGGGGCCCGGTACACTGAAGCTTTCTTT. V usage is TRBV29-1 and J usage is TRBJ1-1, with D hard to call. This CDR3 has 12 amino acids. Germline V gene data show CDR1 as SQVTM and CDR2 as ANQGSEA. V was clipped by 4 bases and J by 3 bases, with 9 bases between them.

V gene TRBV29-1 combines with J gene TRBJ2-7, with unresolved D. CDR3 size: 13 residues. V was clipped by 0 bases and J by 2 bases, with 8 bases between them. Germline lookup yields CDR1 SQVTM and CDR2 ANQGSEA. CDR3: CSVEDPPAYEQYF. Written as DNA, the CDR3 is TGCAGCGTTGAAGATCCTCCGGCCTACGAGCAGTACTTC.